This T cell receptor beta chain was sequenced in a study of T cell responses to AZD1222 COVID-19 vaccine. The CDR3 consists of 14 residues. V gave up 0 bases and J gave up 8 bases, with 14 bases separating them. Germline V gene lookup returns CDR1 SGHRS and CDR2 YFSETQ. Generated by immunoSEQ multiplex PCR, the TCRdb table keeps only in-frame clones and is missing some. This table holds 100,000 to 150,000 clones, 89% found once. Study results and caveats: Unmutated regions of variants are reportedly targeted by nearly half of spike-specific TCRs. Baseline serostatus was positive in only six AZD1222 recipients. Mapped onto spike, vaccine-associated CD4 TCRs spanned it and were dominant at 160-218 and 743-854. Females outnumbered males among donors, who were mostly white British; clonal diversity was possibly underestimated.

Concerning this clone: Its specificity is not known.

This TCR came from an adult in good health. The specimen was peripheral blood, collected on day 0 of AZD1222 vaccination. This chain links TRBV5-1 with TRBJ1-2; weak D call: TRBD1 (5 bases). CDR3 coding DNA: TGCGCCAGCAGCTTGGATCCAGGGACGGGAGGCTACACCTTC. This sequence encodes CASSLDPGTGGYTF.